The 25 T cell receptor beta chains reported below all come from one sample, sequenced in a study of blood T cell repertoires in COVID-19. Libraries were prepared by immunoSEQ multiplex PCR; TCRdb keeps only in-frame clonotypes and omits some of them. The repertoire holds 90,000 to 150,000 clones, approximately 70% seen once, with under 1% in the top ten. Source material: peripheral blood. These receptors all come from a human donor with acute or convalescent COVID-19. The donor label of this sample is uncertain.

J is TRBJ1-5 and V is TRBV28, with D perhaps TRBD1 (5 bases). CDR3 size: 13 residues. The V gene's germline CDR1 is MDHEN and CDR2 SYDVKM. Trimming took off 7 bases at V and 4 bases at J, with 11 bases between the two ends. The CDR3, as DNA: TGTGCCAGCATAGACGGGGGAAATCAGCCCCAGCATTTT. As protein: CASIDGGNQPQHF.

Here the CDR3 reads CASSVDPNSGNTIYF. Here the CDR3 DNA reads TGTGCCAGCAGCGTAGATCCCAACTCTGGAAACACCATATATTTT. The gene calls are TRBV9 and TRBJ1-3; no definite D call. This CDR3 has 15 amino acids. Germline V gives CDR1 SGDLS, CDR2 YYNGEE. Trimming took off 0 bases at V and 0 bases at J, with 7 bases between the two ends. The full variable domain, in which reference TRBV9 and TRBJ1-3 provide the parts outside the CDR3, is DSGVTQTPKHLITATGQRVTLRCSPRSGDLSVYWYQQSLDQGLQFLIQYYNGEERAKGNILERFSAQQFPDLHSELNLSSLELGDSALYFCASSVDPNSGNTIYFGEGSWLTVV.

This clone came up many times. This chain connects TRBV28 to TRBJ1-6; D possibly corresponds to TRBD1 (6 bases). This CDR3 is 16 amino acids long. Trimming took 7 bases from V and 7 from J, leaving 20 bases between them. Germline V gene data show CDR1 as MDHEN and CDR2 as SYDVKM. The CDR3 sequence is CASTPAHSTGNSPLHF. The CDR3 coding sequence is TGTGCCAGCACCCCAGCTCACTCCACAGGGAATTCACCCCTCCACTTT.

This clone was seen just once. This sequence joins TRBV18 and TRBJ2-3; maybe TRBD1 (6 bases). With 3 bases removed from V and 4 bases from J, the gap between germline ends came to 14 bases. Germline V gives CDR1 KGHSH, CDR2 LQKENI. The CDR3 loop spans 15 amino acids. The CDR3 sequence is CASSPGGAYPDTQYF. DNA of the CDR3: TGTGCCAGCTCACCTGGGGGCGCCTATCCAGATACGCAGTATTTT.

The chain recombines TRBV7-9 with TRBJ1-1; perhaps TRBD1 as D (5 bases). The CDR3 covers 15 residues. Trimming cost V 1 base and J 1 base, with 10 bases left between them. Looked up from germline, CDR1 is SEHNR and CDR2 is FQNEAQ (reference sequence). For the CDR3, the DNA is TGTGCCAGCAGCTTAGAGGTCAGGGCGAACACTGAAGCTTTCTTT. This encodes CASSLEVRANTEAFF.

This chain joins TRBV5-3 and TRBJ1-4, with D hard to call. TRBV5-3 counts as an open reading frame of uncertain function. The V end lost 4 bases, the J end lost 7 bases, and 14 bases lay between the germline ends. This CDR3 has 14 amino acids. In nucleotides, the CDR3 is TGTGCCAGAAGCCTCGCCCCCCACGGTGAAAAACTGTTTTTT. This gives the protein CARSLAPHGEKLFF.

The chain has TRBV6-1 and TRBJ2-3; weak D call: TRBD2 (7 bases). This CDR3 is built from 14 residues. CDR1 MNHNS and CDR2 SASEGT come from the germline V gene. The V and J ends lost 1 base and 8 bases respectively, with 13 bases between them. Written as DNA, the CDR3 is TGTGCCAGCAGTGAAGAGGGGGGGCGGGGTACGCAGTATTTT. As protein: CASSEEGGRGTQYF.

Comment on this clone: Other nucleotide sequences from this sample produce the same CDR3. V and J are TRBV30 and TRBJ1-5, with TRBD1 matching over 7 bases. The CDR3 length is 14 residues. V lost 0 bases to trimming and J lost 2 bases; unmatched junction nucleotides: 1. CDR1 GTSNPN and CDR2 SVGIG come from the germline V gene (reference sequence). The chain's CDR3 is CAWSVGQGNQPQHF. CDR3 nucleotides: TGTGCCTGGAGTGTCGGACAGGGCAATCAGCCCCAGCATTTT.

This chain links TRBV2 with TRBJ1-1; D possibly corresponds to TRBD1 (5 bases). Per the germline V gene, CDR1 is SNHLY and CDR2 is FYNNEI. Trimming took 5 bases from V and 0 from J, leaving 10 bases between them. This CDR3 is 14 amino acids long. CDR3 in DNA: TGTGCCAGCAGTTTTACAGGCATGAACACTGAAGCTTTCTTT. Translating it yields CASSFTGMNTEAFF.

This chain links TRBV6-2 or TRBV6-3 with TRBJ1-5, with 10 bases aligning to TRBD1. Per germline, CDR1 MNHEY and CDR2 SVGEGT. The CDR3 contains 17 residues. J was trimmed by 7 bases and V by 3 bases; bases with no gene match: 12. Here the CDR3 reads CASSYRPGQGQGQPQHF. The CDR3 DNA reads TGTGCCAGCAGTTATCGCCCGGGACAGGGGCAGGGGCAGCCCCAGCATTTT.

The J gene is TRBJ2-5, the V gene TRBV12-3 or TRBV12-4, with D possibly being TRBD2 (5 bases). The CDR3 is 13 amino acids. Trimming stripped 2 bases from V and 3 bases from J, with 7 bases between. CDR3 sequence: CASSLSSEETQYF. CDR3 nucleotide sequence: TGTGCCAGCAGTTTAAGTAGCGAAGAGACCCAGTACTTC.

The chain employs TRBV12-3 or TRBV12-4 and TRBJ2-7; weak D call: TRBD1 (6 bases). V gave up 5 bases and J gave up 8 bases, with 10 bases separating them. The CDR3 runs to 11 residues. CDR3 DNA: TGTGCCAGCAGTCTGGGACAAAAGCAGTACTTC. It is translated as CASSLGQKQYF.

The rearrangement links TRBV7-3 to TRBJ2-3; 8 positions agree with TRBD1. Germline assignment: CDR1 SGHTA and CDR2 FQGTGA. This CDR3 is 16 amino acids long. V lost 4 bases to trimming and J lost 2 bases; unmatched junction nucleotides: 8. The CDR3 loop reads CASSSSGGRVTDTQYF. The CDR3 DNA sequence: TGTGCCAGCAGCTCCTCAGGGGGCAGGGTCACAGATACGCAGTATTTT. The variable domain in full, with the rest retrieved from reference TRBV7-3 and TRBJ2-3, is GAGVSQTPSNKVTEKGKYVELRCDPISGHTALYWYRQSLGQGPEFLIYFQGTGAADDSGLPNDRFFAVRPEGSVSTLKIQRTERGDSAVYLCASSSSGGRVTDTQYFGPGTRLTVL.

The chain has TRBV7-6 and TRBJ2-5, with a weak D call TRBD2 (5 bases). CDR3 length: 19 residues. The V end was cut by 2 bases, the J end by 3 bases, with 25 bases between. Germline V gives CDR1 SGHVS, CDR2 FNYEAQ. This CDR3 reads CASSLSRELRVLPKETQYF. The CDR3 DNA follows: TGTGCCAGCAGCTTAAGCCGAGAGTTGCGGGTACTCCCGAAAGAGACCCAGTACTTC.

The rearrangement uses TRBV6-6 and TRBJ1-3, with 9 bases aligning to TRBD1. The CDR3 is made up of 16 amino acids. The V gene end was trimmed by 2 bases and the J gene end by 0 bases; junction bases not matched to a gene: 2. The germline V gene encodes CDR1 MNHNY and CDR2 SVGAGI (reference sequence). As DNA, the CDR3 is TGTGCCAGCAGTTACGTACAGGGGGCCTCTGGAAACACCATATATTTT. Translated, it gives CASSYVQGASGNTIYF.

The chain carries TRBV6-1 and TRBJ1-4; D is possibly TRBD1 (5 bases). CDR1 is MNHNS and CDR2 is SASEGT in the germline V gene. V gave up 3 bases and J gave up 8 bases, with 13 bases separating them. CDR3 length equals 14 residues. The CDR3 DNA is TGTGCCAGCAGTGAGGGAGGGGTAAGGGAAAAACTGTTTTTT. The encoded protein is CASSEGGVREKLFF.

The V call is TRBV4-1, the J call TRBJ2-3; 12 nucleotides align to TRBD2. Germline lookup yields CDR1 MGHRA and CDR2 YSYEKL. This CDR3 is built from 16 residues. Unmatched junction bases numbered 8, after V lost 8 bases and J lost 2 bases. The CDR3 coding sequence is TGCGCCAGCGGAAAAGGACTAGCGGGGATCACAGATACGCAGTATTTT. Amino acids: CASGKGLAGITDTQYF.

The chain uses TRBV3-1 (or the pseudogene TRBV3-2) and TRBJ1-4, with D tentatively TRBD1 (6 bases). Deletions cut 3 bases from V and 10 bases from J, with 12 bases between. This CDR3 region has 13 residues. Germline V gene data show CDR1 as LGHDT and CDR2 as YNNKEL (reference sequence). CDR3 region: CASSHTGNGKLFF. In nucleotides, the CDR3 is TGTGCCAGCAGCCATACAGGGAACGGAAAACTGTTTTTT.

This clone showed up many times. This chain joins TRBV19 and TRBJ1-3; D possibly corresponds to TRBD1 (6 bases). This CDR3 has 18 residues. V was shortened by 4 bases and J by 0 bases, with 19 bases between the two germline ends. Germline CDR1 is LNHDA and CDR2 is SQIVND (reference sequence). The CDR3 is CASSTGGLVTSSGNTIYF. In nucleotides, the CDR3 is TGTGCCAGTAGTACCGGGGGGCTGGTAACATCCTCTGGAAACACCATATATTTT. Full variable domain (missing parts from reference TRBV19 and TRBJ1-3): DGGITQSPKYLFRKEGQNVTLSCEQNLNHDAMYWYRQDPGQGLRLIYYSQIVNDFQKGDIAEGYSVSREKKESFPLTVTSAQKNPTAFYLCASSTGGLVTSSGNTIYFGEGSWLTVV.

The V call is TRBV5-1, the J call TRBJ1-1; maybe TRBD1 (6 bases). Germline CDR1 and CDR2: SGHRS and YFSETQ. The length of the CDR3 is 13 residues. V lost 3 bases to trimming and J lost 4 bases, with 10 bases between them. CDR3 DNA sequence: TGCGCCAGCAGCTACAGGGAGGGCACTGAAGCTTTCTTT. Its translation is CASSYREGTEAFF.

This chain connects TRBV9 to TRBJ2-3; 15 nucleotides match TRBD2. CDR3 length: 18 residues. Germline CDR1 reads SGDLS; CDR2 reads YYNGEE. The V and J ends lost 4 bases and 0 bases, in that order; junction bases with no gene match: 6. The CDR3 bases are TGTGCCAGCAGCCCTGGACTAGCGGGGGGGGCTAGCACAGATACGCAGTATTTT. This codes for CASSPGLAGGASTDTQYF.

The J gene is TRBJ2-1, the V gene TRBV5-1; 9 bases match TRBD2. The CDR3 length is 18 residues. Germline V gene sequence: CDR1 SGHRS, CDR2 YFSETQ. Trimming removed 3 bases from V and 4 bases from J; junction bases left unmatched: 14. The CDR3 coding sequence is TGCGCCAGCAGCTCAACGGGACTAGCCAACGGAAATTACAATGAGCAGTTCTTC. Its protein is CASSSTGLANGNYNEQFF.

The chain employs TRBV5-4 and TRBJ2-2; no firm D call. The CDR3 is 13 residues long. Trimming pared 5 bases from V and 3 bases from J, leaving 8 bases between. Looked up from germline, CDR1 is SGHNT and CDR2 is YYREEE (reference sequence). CDR3 DNA: TGTGCCAGCAGTCTTCGGGACACCGGGGAGCTGTTTTTT. Amino acids: CASSLRDTGELFF. The full variable domain, rest sourced from reference TRBV5-4 and TRBJ2-2, is ETGVTQSPTHLIKTRGQQVTLRCSSQSGHNTVSWYQQALGQGPQFIFQYYREEENGRGNFPPRFSGLQFPNYSSELNVNALELDDSALYLCASSLRDTGELFFGEGSRLTVL.

The rearrangement joins TRBV19 to TRBJ1-5; D not resolved. Germline lookup yields CDR1 LNHDA and CDR2 SQIVND (reference sequence). The CDR3 sequence is 15 residues long. With 5 bases removed from V and 0 bases from J, the gap between germline ends came to 11 bases. CDR3 sequence reads: CASSPASYSNQPQHF. CDR3 nucleotides: TGTGCCAGTAGTCCGGCTAGCTATAGCAATCAGCCCCAGCATTTT. Full variable domain (remainder filled in from reference TRBV19 and TRBJ1-5): DGGITQSPKYLFRKEGQNVTLSCEQNLNHDAMYWYRQDPGQGLRLIYYSQIVNDFQKGDIAEGYSVSREKKESFPLTVTSAQKNPTAFYLCASSPASYSNQPQHFGDGTRLSIL.

The sample holds a few counts of this clone. The chain carries TRBV10-3 and TRBJ1-6; D might be TRBD1 (6 bases). The germline CDR1 and CDR2 sequences are ENHRY and SYGVKD. Trimming stripped 4 bases from V and 6 bases from J, with 7 bases between. CDR3 length equals 13 residues. The DNA of the CDR3 is TGTGCCATCAGTGTGGGGGCTAATTCACCCCTCCACTTT. Translating gives CAISVGANSPLHF.